This T cell receptor beta chain stems from a study of blood T cell repertoires in COVID-19. V was pared by 4 bases and J by 3 bases, with 25 bases between. The germline V gene encodes CDR1 SGHNT and CDR2 YYREEE (reference sequence). The CDR3 length is 19 residues. Produced via immunoSEQ multiplex PCR; TCRdb's table is partial and in-frame only. Of fewer than 650,000 clones in the sample, roughly nine tenths were seen once. This chain uses TRBV5-4 with TRBJ1-4; D not certain. Sequenced input: peripheral blood. The TCR was taken from a woman in her fifties or sixties with COVID-19, enrolled during active disease. CDR3 in amino acids: CASSPSRGGATRPNEKLFF. The CDR3 DNA reads TGTGCCAGCAGCCCCTCTCGGGGAGGCGCGACCCGGCCTAATGAAAAACTGTTTTTT.